Listed here are 26 T cell receptor beta chains from one sample, sequenced in a study of early T cells in non-severe SARS-CoV-2 infection. TCRdb processed the 5' RACE reads anew with MiXCR; each CDR3 protein has one entry. Of tens of thousands of distinct CDR3 sequences detected, around 15% appear once; the ten largest clones hold roughly an eighth. Sequences were obtained from whole blood. The receptors stem from an adult who was a healthcare worker with PCR-confirmed SARS-CoV-2 infection or an uninfected control (not recorded which).

The chain recombines TRBV7-9 with TRBJ2-7; TRBD1 is a possible D gene (5 bases). This CDR3 region has 15 residues. V gave up 5 bases and J gave up 3 bases, with 17 bases separating them. Germline CDR1 reads SEHNR; CDR2 reads FQNEAQ (reference sequence). CDR3 sequence reads: CASSPGHIGNYEQYF. The DNA of the CDR3 is TGTGCCAGCAGCCCCGGACACATAGGAAACTACGAGCAGTACTTC.

The table lists this clonotype with a few counts. This chain uses TRBV14 with TRBJ2-5, with unresolved D. This CDR3 region has 13 residues. Trimming took off 1 base at V and 4 bases at J, with 7 bases between the two ends. Germline CDR1 reads SGHDN; CDR2 reads FVKESK. The CDR3 region is CASSQVGSETQYF. The CDR3 DNA is TGTGCCAGCAGCCAAGTTGGATCAGAGACCCAGTACTTC. Full variable domain (remainder filled in from reference TRBV14 and TRBJ2-5): EAGVTQFPSHSVIEKGQTVTLRCDPISGHDNLYWYRRVMGKEIKFLLHFVKESKQDESGMPNNRFLAERTGGTYSTLKVQPAELEDSGVYFCASSQVGSETQYFGPGTRLLVL.

V and J are TRBV9 and TRBJ2-5; D could derive from TRBD1 or TRBD2 (6 bases each). CDR3 length: 13 amino acids. Per the germline V gene, CDR1 is SGDLS and CDR2 is YYNGEE. Trimming stripped 3 bases from V and 5 bases from J, with 11 bases between. The CDR3 region has the DNA TGTGCCAGCAGCGAGGGGGGTTACGAGACCCAGTACTTC. Protein product: CASSEGGYETQYF.

This clonotype showed up many times. The V and J genes are TRBV19 and TRBJ1-2; D not certain. Germline V gives CDR1 LNHDA, CDR2 SQIVND (reference sequence). The CDR3 extends over 11 amino acids. V lost 5 bases and J 8 bases, leaving 9 bases between the germline ends. The CDR3 reads CASSVDAGYTF. The CDR3 coding sequence is TGTGCCAGTAGTGTCGACGCAGGCTACACCTTC.

J is TRBJ2-7 and V is TRBV28; D is possibly TRBD1 (5 bases). V lost 5 bases to trimming and J lost 3 bases, with 11 bases between them. Germline CDR1 is MDHEN and CDR2 is SYDVKM. The CDR3 loop spans 13 amino acids. The CDR3 loop is CASSIFQGYEQYF. DNA of the CDR3: TGTGCCAGCAGTATTTTCCAGGGCTACGAGCAGTACTTC.

This clonotype has more than one count but fewer than ten. The genes are TRBV6-2 or TRBV6-3 and TRBJ2-1; 7 bases map to TRBD2. CDR3 length equals 14 residues. The germline V gene has CDR1 MNHEY and CDR2 SVGEGT. Trimming took 6 bases from V and 9 from J; bases not matched to a gene: 11. The CDR3 here is CASSPGGSRGEQFF. In DNA form, the CDR3 reads TGTGCCAGCAGCCCCGGGGGGTCCCGAGGTGAGCAGTTCTTC.

This sequence joins TRBV6-5 and TRBJ1-4; TRBD1 matches at 7 bases. The CDR3 loop spans 15 amino acids. Germline lookup yields CDR1 MNHEY and CDR2 SVGAGI. V was clipped by 6 bases and J by 3 bases; unmatched bases: 7. CDR3 sequence (DNA): TGTGCCAGCAGCCCGACAGGGAACGCTAATGAAAAACTGTTTTTT. Translated, it gives CASSPTGNANEKLFF.

The sample holds many counts of this clonotype. This chain connects TRBV9 to TRBJ1-3; no clear D gene. Germline loops: CDR1 SGDLS, CDR2 YYNGEE. V was cut by 4 bases and J by 2 bases, with 16 bases left in between. CDR3 length equals 16 residues. CDR3 coding DNA: TGTGCCAGCAGCCTTCTGGGCTCGAAGGCTGGAAACACCATATATTTT. Translated: CASSLLGSKAGNTIYF.

This clonotype was observed a few times. V usage is TRBV6-1 and J usage is TRBJ1-5; a possible D gene is TRBD1 (5 bases). Germline V gives CDR1 MNHNS, CDR2 SASEGT. CDR3 length: 14 residues. Trimming cost V 6 bases and J 3 bases, with 12 bases left between them. The CDR3 loop is CASSRQGVNQPQHF. DNA for the CDR3: TGTGCCAGCAGCAGGCAGGGCGTCAATCAGCCCCAGCATTTT.

This clonotype was detected a few times. V is TRBV19 and J is TRBJ1-2; D is perhaps TRBD1 (5 bases). There are 12 residues in the CDR3. CDR1 and CDR2 from the germline V gene are LNHDA and SQIVND (reference sequence). V lost 9 bases and J 2 bases, leaving 10 bases between the germline ends. CDR3 residues: CASRRGNYGYTF. The CDR3 DNA reads TGTGCCAGCCGTCGGGGGAACTATGGCTACACCTTC.

This clonotype was seen only a few times. The chain joins TRBV6-2 or TRBV6-3 to TRBJ2-7; no clear D gene. The CDR3 consists of 13 residues. Per germline, CDR1 MNHEY and CDR2 SVGEGT. V lost 2 bases and J 3 bases, leaving 8 bases between the germline ends. This chain's CDR3 is CASSYVKLYEQYF. In DNA form, the CDR3 reads TGTGCCAGCAGTTACGTCAAACTCTACGAGCAGTACTTC.

This clonotype turned up a few times. The V and J genes are TRBV20-1 and TRBJ2-2, with D possibly TRBD1 on 6 matching bases. The length of the CDR3 is 18 residues. CDR1 and CDR2 (germline): DFQATT, SNEGSKA (reference sequence). V was trimmed by 2 bases and J by 1 base, leaving 20 bases between them. CDR3 DNA sequence: TGCAGTGCTAGATTACATAGGACCGGGACACGGAACACCGGGGAGCTGTTTTTT. This sequence encodes CSARLHRTGTRNTGELFF.

This clonotype was recorded a few times. The V call is TRBV11-2, the J call TRBJ2-1; no firm D call. CDR3 length: 12 amino acids. Germline V gives CDR1 SGHAT, CDR2 FQNNGV. The ends were cut back, 5 bases at V and 1 base at J, with 3 bases in the middle. The DNA for the CDR3 is TGTGCCAGCAGCCGATCCTACAATGAGCAGTTCTTC. Amino acid sequence: CASSRSYNEQFF.

The chain uses TRBV10-3 and TRBJ2-7; D is unresolved. CDR3 length equals 11 residues. Per germline, CDR1 ENHRY and CDR2 SYGVKD. V shed 10 bases and J shed 1 base, with 8 bases lying between them. CDR3 in amino acids: CATGPSYEQYF. In nucleotides, the CDR3 is TGTGCCACCGGGCCTTCCTACGAGCAGTACTTC.

This clonotype was seen only a few times. The chain links TRBV7-8 to TRBJ2-1; D is possibly TRBD2 (5 bases). Germline V CDR1 and CDR2: SGHVS, FQNEAQ. The CDR3 loop spans 16 amino acids. V was clipped by 1 base and J by 0 bases, with 10 bases between them. The CDR3 loop is CASSLEAVSSYNEQFF. The CDR3 DNA is TGTGCCAGCAGCTTAGAAGCGGTGAGCTCCTACAATGAGCAGTTCTTC.

The chain joins TRBV20-1 to TRBJ2-2; D might be TRBD1 (6 bases). CDR1 DFQATT and CDR2 SNEGSKA come from the germline V gene (reference sequence). The CDR3 covers 16 residues. Trimming pared 2 bases from V and 8 bases from J, leaving 21 bases between. The CDR3 DNA reads TGCAGTGCTAGACCCAGGGGTAGTTTGTACCGAGGGGAGCTGTTTTTT. The encoded protein is CSARPRGSLYRGELFF.

This clonotype was counted only a few times. The chain is built from TRBV29-1 and TRBJ1-1; no reliable D call. Germline V gene sequence: CDR1 SQVTM, CDR2 ANQGSEA. Trimming pared 4 bases from V and 0 bases from J, leaving 12 bases between. The CDR3 extends over 14 amino acids. CDR3 sequence (DNA): TGCAGCGTTGGGCATCCCTTCATGAACACTGAAGCTTTCTTT. It encodes CSVGHPFMNTEAFF.

Only a few counts were recorded for this clonotype. V usage is TRBV11-3 and J usage is TRBJ1-1; D is undetermined. V gave up 0 bases and J gave up 2 bases, with 22 bases separating them. Germline V CDR1 and CDR2: SGHNT, YENEEA. The CDR3 length is 19 residues. As DNA, the CDR3 is TGTGCCAGCAGCTTAGAGGGATGGGGAAATACAGCGTTAAACACTGAAGCTTTCTTT. It codes for CASSLEGWGNTALNTEAFF.

This chain uses TRBV7-9 with TRBJ1-1; D is uncertain. The CDR3 sequence is 13 residues long. Germline loops: CDR1 SEHNR, CDR2 FQNEAQ (reference sequence). Trimming cost V 5 bases and J 1 base, with 8 bases left between them. The CDR3 bases are TGTGCCAGCAGCAAGAGTGAGAACACTGAAGCTTTCTTT. Its protein product is CASSKSENTEAFF.

This sequence joins TRBV20-1 and TRBJ2-4; D might be TRBD1 or TRBD2, each matching 5 bases. The CDR3 has 16 amino acids. Germline V gives CDR1 DFQATT, CDR2 SNEGSKA (reference sequence). V lost 6 bases to trimming and J lost 0 bases, with 18 bases between them. The CDR3 DNA is TGCAGTGCCCCCAAGATGGGGGATGCAGCCAAAAACATTCAGTACTTC. Protein sequence: CSAPKMGDAAKNIQYF.

The rearrangement links TRBV5-1 to TRBJ1-3; D remains ambiguous. In germline, CDR1 is SGHRS, CDR2 YFSETQ. The CDR3 is 13 amino acids. The V end lost 1 base, the J end lost 4 bases, and 6 bases lay between the germline ends. The CDR3 region is CASSLSEGNTIYF. The DNA for the CDR3 is TGCGCCAGCAGCTTGAGTGAAGGAAACACCATATATTTT.

This clonotype has more than one count but fewer than ten. V usage is TRBV12-3 or TRBV12-4 and J usage is TRBJ1-2, with a possible D match to TRBD1 (5 bases). CDR3 length: 18 residues. The V gene lost 2 bases and the J gene lost 1 base, with 20 bases spanning the gap. The CDR3 sequence: CASSLSPDGGVFNYGYTF. The DNA of the CDR3 is TGTGCCAGCAGTTTATCGCCCGACGGGGGAGTCTTTAACTATGGCTACACCTTC.

The chain combines TRBV5-1 with TRBJ2-7; possible D gene TRBD2, 5 bases. This CDR3 spans 13 amino acids. Germline V gives CDR1 SGHRS, CDR2 YFSETQ. The V gene lost 7 bases and the J gene lost 3 bases, with 14 bases spanning the gap. CDR3 in amino acids: CASSPGVSYEQYF. The CDR3, as DNA: TGCGCCAGCTCCCCCGGGGTAAGCTACGAGCAGTACTTC. The entire variable domain, with the rest obtained from reference TRBV5-1 and TRBJ2-7, is as follows: KAGVTQTPRYLIKTRGQQVTLSCSPISGHRSVSWYQQTPGQGLQFLFEYFSETQRNKGNFPGRFSGRQFSNSRSEMNVSTLELGDSALYLCASSPGVSYEQYFGPGTRLTVT.

The V and J genes are TRBV28 and TRBJ2-5; 8 bases agree with TRBD1. The length of the CDR3 is 16 residues. Trimming took 7 bases from V and 5 from J; bases not matched to a gene: 15. Germline V CDR1 and CDR2: MDHEN, SYDVKM. The CDR3 loop reads CASTTVRGQGVETQYF. The CDR3 coding sequence is TGTGCCAGCACCACCGTCAGGGGGCAGGGGGTGGAGACCCAGTACTTC.

The chain is built from TRBV4-1 and TRBJ2-7; 11 positions agree with TRBD2. The CDR3 totals 19 residues. Trimming at V came to 0 bases and at J to 3 bases, leaving 13 bases not matched to a gene. Per the germline V gene, CDR1 is MGHRA and CDR2 is YSYEKL. In nucleotides, the CDR3 is TGCGCCAGCAGCCAAGAACAACCCTCCCGACTAGCGGGGATCTACGAGCAGTACTTC. This codes for CASSQEQPSRLAGIYEQYF.

Only a few counts were recorded for this clonotype. This chain uses TRBV7-2 with TRBJ2-3; perhaps TRBD2 as D (6 bases). The CDR3 is made up of 15 amino acids. Germline CDR1 and CDR2: SGHTA and FQGNSA. Trimming removed 1 base from V and 2 bases from J, with 10 bases in between. In DNA form, the CDR3 reads TGTGCCAGCAGCTTAGTTAGCGGACCCACAGATACGCAGTATTTT. Protein product: CASSLVSGPTDTQYF.